Here is one TCR beta chain with its context. Its antigen is still unknown. The data derive from a study of cytomegalovirus exposure and HLA in healthy donors. There are 16 residues in the CDR3. Trimming took 4 bases from V and 2 from J; bases not matched to a gene: 11. Germline V CDR1 and CDR2: SGHTS, YDEGEE. Data came from immunoSEQ multiplex PCR; TCRdb stores just in-frame clones and leaves some out. The sample has hundreds of thousands of clones; more than 80% are singletons. Study conclusions and caveats: According to the study, around 150 TCR beta chains were cytomegalovirus-associated. The tendency of first-cohort TCR clusters to co-occur in the roughly 110 validation repertoires was the finding of a later analysis. Some public TCRs appeared in many individuals, while most sequences were rare.

The donors were in the approximately 120-subject validation cohort; that cohort was separate from the roughly 700-subject first cohort. The sequenced material came from PBMCs. The receptor's source is a woman aged 18-29 years in good health and CMV-seronegative. The J gene is TRBJ1-1, the V gene TRBV5-8; 7 bases are a match to TRBD1. The CDR3 DNA reads as TGTGCCAGCAGCGTCCATAGTGGGACAGCTAACACTGAAGCTTTCTTT. Protein: CASSVHSGTANTEAFF.